The 32 T cell receptor beta chains reported below all come from one sample, sequenced in a study of blood T cell repertoires in COVID-19. Here immunoSEQ multiplex PCR was the method, and the copy in TCRdb shows in-frame clones only, minus some. The sample has 140,000 or so clones, roughly 80% seen once. The specimen was peripheral blood. The origin of the receptors is a human donor in a cohort sampled during active COVID-19.

CDR3 sequence reads: CASSPRRVYEQYF. CDR3 nucleotide sequence: TGTGCCAGCAGTCCACGACGGGTTTACGAGCAGTACTTC. The J gene is TRBJ2-7, the V gene TRBV6-5; D remains unclear. The CDR3 loop spans 13 amino acids. The V gene's germline CDR1 is MNHEY and CDR2 SVGAGI. Trimming took off 5 bases at V and 4 bases at J, with 12 bases between the two ends.

This clone was recorded a few times. The chain is built from TRBV7-8 and TRBJ2-2; TRBD1 agrees at 11 bases. Germline-derived CDR1 and CDR2 are SGHVS and FQNEAQ. The CDR3 is 18 amino acids. With 5 bases clipped from V and 4 bases from J, the junction kept 12 bases outside the gene matches. The CDR3 sequence: CASSLGQGARVSTGELFF. Here the CDR3 DNA reads TGTGCCAGCAGCCTCGGACAGGGGGCGCGTGTAAGCACCGGGGAGCTGTTTTTT.

The chain employs TRBV28 and TRBJ1-1, with 9 bases matching TRBD1. The CDR3 length is 13 residues. Germline lookup yields CDR1 MDHEN and CDR2 SYDVKM. The trim removed 6 bases at V and 4 bases at J, leaving 3 bases unmatched. CDR3 sequence: CASRPDRGTEAFF. CDR3 DNA: TGTGCCAGCAGACCGGACAGGGGCACTGAAGCTTTCTTT.

This chain connects TRBV14 to TRBJ1-3; the D gene is possibly TRBD1 (5 bases). The CDR3 has 12 amino acids. In germline, CDR1 is SGHDN, CDR2 FVKESK. The ends were cut back, 8 bases at V and 3 bases at J, with 8 bases in the middle. DNA of the CDR3: TGTGCCAGCCAGGGAATTGGAAACACCATATATTTT. Amino acid sequence: CASQGIGNTIYF.

This clone came up once. The rearrangement links TRBV3-1 (or the pseudogene TRBV3-2) to TRBJ1-3; no clear D. The CDR3 totals 12 residues. Germline V gives CDR1 LGHDT, CDR2 YNNKEL (reference sequence). The ends were cut back, 5 bases at V and 6 bases at J, with 8 bases in the middle. The CDR3 coding sequence is TGTGCCAGCAGCTCCATAGAAAACACCATATATTTT. Residues: CASSSIENTIYF.

This clone occurred a few times. V gene TRBV2 combines with J gene TRBJ2-3; 10 nucleotides agree with TRBD2. Losses at the gene ends were 7 bases for V and 2 bases for J; bases not matched to a gene: 6. Per the germline V gene, CDR1 is SNHLY and CDR2 is FYNNEI. This CDR3 region has 15 residues. The CDR3 nucleotides read TGTGCCAGCACTGCTAGCGGGGGCCTCACAGATACGCAGTATTTT. Translated: CASTASGGLTDTQYF.

V and J are TRBV25-1 and TRBJ2-2, with 12 nucleotides matching TRBD2. Germline V lookup: CDR1 MGHDK, CDR2 SYGVNS. The CDR3 consists of 17 residues. V lost 6 bases to trimming and J lost 6 bases; unmatched junction nucleotides: 11. The CDR3 DNA reads as TGTGCCAGCAGAGGACTAGCGGGGACAAGCGGGGCCGGGGAGCTGTTTTTT. It encodes CASRGLAGTSGAGELFF.

V usage is TRBV7-3 and J usage is TRBJ1-2, with a weak D call TRBD1 (5 bases). Germline CDR1 SGHTA, CDR2 FQGTGA. The V end lost 5 bases, the J end lost 5 bases, and 12 bases lay between the germline ends. The CDR3 is 13 amino acids. In DNA, the CDR3 is TGTGCCAGCAGCCGCGACAGAGAATATGGCTACACCTTC. The encoded protein is CASSRDREYGYTF.

J is TRBJ1-1 and V is TRBV2; no firm D call. This CDR3 region has 13 residues. Germline V gives CDR1 SNHLY, CDR2 FYNNEI. V lost 7 bases and J 0 bases, leaving 9 bases between the germline ends. The chain's CDR3 is CASTFQMNTEAFF. The CDR3, as DNA: TGTGCCAGCACCTTCCAGATGAACACTGAAGCTTTCTTT.

The CDR3 sequence: CSEQGIDGYTF. CDR3 DNA sequence: TGCAGCGAACAGGGTATTGATGGCTACACCTTC. The chain is built from TRBV29-1 and TRBJ1-2; possible D gene TRBD1, 6 bases. V was cut by 7 bases and J by 6 bases, with 12 bases left in between. The CDR3 spans 11 residues. Germline V gene sequence: CDR1 SQVTM, CDR2 ANQGSEA.

The rearrangement links TRBV19 to TRBJ2-1, with 7 bases fitting TRBD1. CDR1 and CDR2 from the germline V gene are LNHDA and SQIVND (reference sequence). This CDR3 region has 17 residues. V shed 4 bases and J 4 bases; nucleotides not matched to a gene: 13. CDR3 sequence: CASSTNPGGVLYNEQFF. The DNA for the CDR3 is TGTGCCAGTAGTACTAATCCAGGGGGAGTACTTTACAATGAGCAGTTCTTC. Supplemented by reference TRBV19 and TRBJ2-1, the full variable domain reads DGGITQSPKYLFRKEGQNVTLSCEQNLNHDAMYWYRQDPGQGLRLIYYSQIVNDFQKGDIAEGYSVSREKKESFPLTVTSAQKNPTAFYLCASSTNPGGVLYNEQFFGPGTRLTVL.

The gene calls are TRBV7-6 and TRBJ1-6; 11 positions match TRBD1. This CDR3 is 16 amino acids long. Germline assignment: CDR1 SGHVS and CDR2 FNYEAQ. Trimming cost V 5 bases and J 7 bases; bases outside gene matches: 7. CDR3 amino acids: CASSPRGTGGNSPLHF. CDR3 sequence (DNA): TGTGCCAGCAGCCCCCGTGGGACAGGGGGAAATTCACCCCTCCACTTT.

V usage is TRBV18 and J usage is TRBJ2-3; D is possibly TRBD2 (5 bases). This CDR3 spans 14 amino acids. Trimming removed 3 bases from V and 5 bases from J, with 12 bases in between. The germline V gene has CDR1 KGHSH and CDR2 LQKENI. The CDR3 coding sequence is TGTGCCAGCTCACCCCAGAGCCGGGAAGATACGCAGTATTTT. Encoded protein: CASSPQSREDTQYF.

Regarding this clone: One end of the junction varies from germline; a read error may be responsible. Other DNA sequences in this sample translate to the same CDR3. The rearrangement links TRBV3-1 (or the pseudogene TRBV3-2) to TRBJ1-2, with TRBD1 matching 7 bases. The CDR3 has 13 amino acids. CDR1 is LGHDT, CDR2 YNNKEL, per germline (reference sequence). This CDR3 reads CASSGGQWDGYTF. The CDR3 DNA reads as TGTGCCAGCAGCGGGGGACAGTGGGATGGCTATACCTTC.

This sequence joins TRBV5-6 and TRBJ2-7, with TRBD2 as a possible D gene (5 bases). V lost 4 bases to trimming and J lost 3 bases, with 14 bases between them. CDR1 is SGHDT and CDR2 is YYEEEE in the germline V gene. CDR3 size: 14 residues. The CDR3 DNA reads TGTGCCAGCAGCCTGGCCGGTCGGGACTACGAGCAGTACTTC. This encodes CASSLAGRDYEQYF.

The chain couples TRBV19 to TRBJ1-5; tentative D call: TRBD1 (6 bases). In germline, CDR1 is LNHDA, CDR2 SQIVND (reference sequence). V lost 2 bases and J 0 bases, leaving 23 bases between the germline ends. This CDR3 has 20 amino acids. DNA of the CDR3: TGTGCCAGTAGTATACGATCCCGGGGGGGCTCCGTGGGTAGCAATCAGCCCCAGCATTTT. This sequence encodes CASSIRSRGGSVGSNQPQHF.

V usage is TRBV2 and J usage is TRBJ1-2; TRBD1 aligns across 8 bases. This CDR3 region has 14 residues. Germline-derived CDR1 and CDR2 are SNHLY and FYNNEI. Trimming at V came to 7 bases and at J to 2 bases, leaving 6 bases not matched to a gene. CDR3 sequence (DNA): TGTGCCAGCAAAAGCAGGGGGCTCAACTATGGCTACACCTTC. Its protein product is CASKSRGLNYGYTF. The full variable domain, with the rest looked up from reference TRBV2 and TRBJ1-2, is EPEVTQTPSHQVTQMGQEVILRCVPISNHLYFYWYRQILGQKVEFLVSFYNNEISEKSEIFDDQFSVERPDGSNFTLKIRSTKLEDSAMYFCASKSRGLNYGYTFGSGTRLTVV.

This clone appeared once. V gene TRBV29-1 combines with J gene TRBJ1-2; no clear D gene. This CDR3 has 11 amino acids. Germline V gene sequence: CDR1 SQVTM, CDR2 ANQGSEA. CDR3 loop: CRLDGNYGYTF. For the CDR3, the DNA is TGCAGACTTGACGGGAACTATGGCTACACCTTC.

J is TRBJ2-1 and V is TRBV14; 7 bases align to TRBD1. Germline loops: CDR1 SGHDN, CDR2 FVKESK. V lost 4 bases and J lost 2; bases outside the gene matches: 5. This CDR3 spans 15 amino acids. The CDR3 nucleotides read TGTGCCAGCAGCCGCGACAGGGTCCCCTACAATGAGCAGTTCTTC. Translated, it gives CASSRDRVPYNEQFF.

V and J are TRBV7-9 and TRBJ1-3, with TRBD1 as a possible D gene (6 bases). From germline, CDR1 is SEHNR and CDR2 FQNEAQ (reference sequence). V was trimmed by 6 bases and J by 2 bases, leaving 26 bases between them. The CDR3 runs 19 residues. DNA for the CDR3: TGTGCCAGCAGTTTGACCCGTGGAACAGGGATAGGAACTGGAAACACCATATATTTT. It yields the protein CASSLTRGTGIGTGNTIYF.

The V gene is TRBV3-1 (or the pseudogene TRBV3-2), the J gene TRBJ1-6; possible D gene TRBD1, 6 bases. The V gene's germline CDR1 is LGHDT and CDR2 YNNKEL (reference sequence). V lost 7 bases to trimming and J lost 5 bases, with 12 bases between them. The CDR3 is made up of 14 amino acids. The CDR3 is CASTPAGDNSPLHF. In DNA form, the CDR3 reads TGTGCCAGCACCCCAGCAGGGGATAATTCACCCCTCCACTTT.

The chain employs TRBV6-5 and TRBJ2-7, with 7 bases identical to TRBD1. CDR1 and CDR2 from the germline V gene are MNHEY and SVGAGI. This CDR3 comprises 14 residues. J gave up 3 bases and V 3 bases, and 5 bases lay outside the gene matches. CDR3 sequence: CASSYTGAIYEQYF. DNA for the CDR3: TGTGCCAGCAGTTATACAGGGGCAATCTACGAGCAGTACTTC.

This chain connects TRBV5-1 to TRBJ2-1, with D possibly TRBD1 on 6 matching bases. Trimming removed 0 bases from V and 7 bases from J, with 17 bases in between. The CDR3 loop spans 16 amino acids. Per germline, CDR1 SGHRS and CDR2 YFSETQ. The CDR3 DNA sequence: TGCGCCAGCAGCTTGGTTTTGGACAGCCGAGATAATGAGCAGTTCTTC. Translation gives CASSLVLDSRDNEQFF.

This chain uses TRBV7-9 with TRBJ2-2, with 9 bases matching TRBD1. The trim removed 3 bases at V and 4 bases at J, leaving 6 bases unmatched. Germline CDR1 is SEHNR and CDR2 is FQNEAQ (reference sequence). There are 16 residues in the CDR3. CDR3 coding DNA: TGTGCCAGCAGCTTCATGACAGGGGGTAGCACCGGGGAGCTGTTTTTT. Translating gives CASSFMTGGSTGELFF.

The rearrangement joins TRBV7-2 to TRBJ2-7, with 12 bases identical to TRBD2. Germline lookup yields CDR1 SGHTA and CDR2 FQGNSA. The CDR3 extends over 16 amino acids. V shed 4 bases, J shed 0 bases, and the junction held 4 bases outside the gene matches. CDR3 in DNA: TGTGCCAGCAGCTCCCTAGCGGGGGGGTACTCCTACGAGCAGTACTTC. Its protein product is CASSSLAGGYSYEQYF.

This chain uses TRBV12-5 with TRBJ2-6; 9 bases match TRBD1. This CDR3 contains 18 residues. The ends lost 1 base at V and 1 base at J; junction bases unmatched: 5. Germline CDR1 reads LGHNT; CDR2 reads FRNRAP. The CDR3 is CASGLATGTGSGANVLTF. CDR3 DNA sequence: TGTGCTAGTGGTTTGGCGACCGGGACAGGGTCTGGGGCCAACGTCCTGACTTTC.

The gene calls are TRBV2 and TRBJ2-3; 7 nucleotides align to TRBD2. Germline CDR1 and CDR2: SNHLY and FYNNEI. With V trimmed by 10 bases and J by 0 bases, 7 bases remained unmatched. This CDR3 is 14 amino acids long. The CDR3 sequence: CATQLAASTDTQYF. CDR3 DNA: TGTGCCACCCAGCTAGCGGCTAGCACAGATACGCAGTATTTT. Complete variable domain (other parts from reference TRBV2 and TRBJ2-3): EPEVTQTPSHQVTQMGQEVILRCVPISNHLYFYWYRQILGQKVEFLVSFYNNEISEKSEIFDDQFSVERPDGSNFTLKIRSTKLEDSAMYFCATQLAASTDTQYFGPGTRLTVL.

The CDR3 loop is CASSVLTGYTEAFF. CDR3 DNA sequence: TGTGCCAGTAGTGTACTAACAGGGTACACTGAAGCTTTCTTT. The genes are TRBV19 and TRBJ1-1, with D possibly matching TRBD1 (6 bases). V lost 5 bases and J 3 bases, leaving 13 bases between the germline ends. Germline V lookup: CDR1 LNHDA, CDR2 SQIVND (reference sequence). This CDR3 spans 14 amino acids.

This clone was counted a few times. The chain links TRBV6-5 to TRBJ2-7, with 7 nucleotides matching TRBD1. Germline V gene sequence: CDR1 MNHEY, CDR2 SVGAGI. The CDR3 totals 13 residues. The junction had 1 base not matched to a gene; V was cut back by 2 bases and J by 3 bases. CDR3 sequence reads: CASSYNRGYEQYF. The CDR3 nucleotides are TGTGCCAGCAGTTACAACAGGGGCTACGAGCAGTACTTC.

This sequence joins TRBV29-1 and TRBJ2-4, with D perhaps TRBD2 (6 bases). V was cut by 3 bases and J by 0 bases, with 9 bases left in between. The CDR3 is 14 amino acids. Per germline, CDR1 SQVTM and CDR2 ANQGSEA. In DNA form, the CDR3 reads TGCAGCGTTGACGAAGCGGGAGCCAAAAACATTCAGTACTTC. It is translated as CSVDEAGAKNIQYF.

The chain has TRBV28 and TRBJ2-3; tentative D call: TRBD2 (6 bases). The CDR3 sequence is 14 residues long. Trimming cost V 7 bases and J 5 bases, with 16 bases left between them. The germline gives CDR1 MDHEN, CDR2 SYDVKM. DNA for the CDR3: TGTGCCAGCAAGGCGGGGCAGGGTGGAGATACGCAGTATTTT. It translates to CASKAGQGGDTQYF.

V gene TRBV5-1 combines with J gene TRBJ2-3; D gene unclear. From germline, CDR1 is SGHRS and CDR2 YFSETQ. Trimming took off 3 bases at V and 6 bases at J, with 17 bases between the two ends. The CDR3 totals 15 residues. The CDR3 DNA is TGCGCCAGCAGCTCAGCGCGAGACTGGTATGATACGCAGTATTTT. As protein: CASSSARDWYDTQYF.